The rows below give T cell receptor beta chains drawn from one sample of a study of OX40 agonist ivuxolimab in advanced cancers. Assay used: immunoSEQ multiplex PCR; TCRdb lists only in-frame clones, some missing. The data hold 45,000 to 70,000 clones, with approximately 90% observed a single time. The sequencing used CD4+ or CD8+ T cells sorted from blood, collected in a trial of the OX40 agonist ivuxolimab. All receptors derive from an adult with an advanced solid tumor such as melanoma, head and neck, liver or kidney cancer. Both conserved end residues are part of each CDR3. D genes are given only for firm matches. The size field is filled for only some rows; it gives once, few, many or a size class.

J,V,D,size,CDR3,DNA
TRBJ2-6,TRBV7-2,TRBD1,NA,CASSLTGGTGANVLTF,TGTGCCAGCAGCTTAACAGGGGGCACTGGGGCCAACGTCCTGACTTTC
TRBJ2-7,TRBV7-2,TRBD1,NA,CASSLGDRVKYF,TGTGCCAGCAGCTTAGGAGACAGGGTTAAGTACTTC
TRBJ1-5,TRBV29-1,NA,NA,CSVSDRQNQPQHF,TGCAGCGTCTCTGACAGACAGAATCAGCCCCAGCATTTT
TRBJ2-3,TRBV29-1,NA,NA,CSVERGTGMDTQYF,TGCAGCGTTGAAAGAGGGACGGGGATGGATACGCAGTATTTT
TRBJ2-3,TRBV13,NA,NA,CASSLLSTDTQYF,TGTGCCAGCAGCTTATTGAGCACAGATACGCAGTATTTT
TRBJ2-1,TRBV18,TRBD2,NA,CASSPSLAGGGNEQFF,TGTGCCAGCTCACCAAGCCTAGCGGGAGGCGGCAATGAGCAGTTCTTC
TRBJ2-3,TRBV11-2,NA,NA,CASTSNRGSQYF,TGTGCCAGCACCTCAAACCGGGGTTCGCAGTATTTT
TRBJ2-7,TRBV5-4,NA,NA,CASSRESHEQYF,TGTGCCAGCAGCCGCGAGTCCCACGAGCAGTACTTC
TRBJ2-7,TRBV11-2,NA,NA,CASSFIRETVHEQYF,TGTGCCAGCAGCTTTATTCGGGAAACGGTCCACGAGCAGTACTTC
TRBJ1-5,TRBV19,NA,NA,CASSIVSGDPELKPQHF,TGTGCCAGTAGTATAGTCAGTGGGGACCCCGAGCTTAAGCCCCAGCATTTT
TRBJ1-5,TRBV6-1,TRBD1,NA,CASSEMGQQNQPQHF,TGTGCCAGCAGTGAAATGGGACAGCAGAATCAGCCCCAGCATTTT
TRBJ1-5,TRBV28,TRBD1,NA,CASTSYRGKRGNQPQHF,TGTGCCAGCACGTCATACAGGGGAAAAAGGGGCAATCAGCCCCAGCATTTT
TRBJ1-2,TRBV27,TRBD1,NA,CASRPLDRADYGYTF,TGTGCCAGCAGACCACTAGACAGGGCCGACTATGGCTACACCTTC
TRBJ2-5,TRBV9,NA,NA,CASSVTDQETQYF,TGTGCCAGCAGCGTAACAGACCAAGAGACCCAGTACTTC
TRBJ2-3,TRBV5-1,TRBD2,NA,CASSVGGVADTQYF,TGCGCCAGCAGCGTCGGGGGGGTTGCAGATACGCAGTATTTT
TRBJ1-1,TRBV30,NA,NA,CALEVGNTEAFF,TGTGCCTTGGAAGTAGGGAACACTGAAGCTTTCTTT
TRBJ1-2,TRBV29-1,NA,NA,CSAVGHRGGYTF,TGCAGCGCCGTGGGACATCGAGGGGGCTACACCTTC
TRBJ2-5,TRBV19,NA,NA,CASSKSSSQETQYF,TGTGCCAGTAGTAAGTCCAGCAGTCAAGAGACCCAGTACTTC
TRBJ2-1,TRBV5-4,TRBD1,NA,CASSGGQGSYNEQFF,TGTGCCAGCAGCGGAGGACAGGGCTCCTACAATGAGCAGTTCTTC
TRBJ1-2,TRBV5-6,NA,NA,CASSPRGVDYGYTF,TGTGCCAGCAGCCCCCGAGGAGTTGATTATGGCTACACCTTC
TRBJ1-5,TRBV11-2,NA,NA,CASSPDSYQPQHF,TGTGCCAGCAGCCCTGACAGCTATCAGCCCCAGCATTTT
TRBJ2-1,TRBV9,TRBD2,NA,CASSVVPSGRGNEQFF,TGTGCCAGCAGCGTAGTACCTAGCGGGCGTGGTAATGAGCAGTTCTTC
TRBJ1-1,TRBV5-4,NA,once,CASSWGQNTEAFF,TGTGCCAGCAGCTGGGGACAGAACACTGAAGCTTTCTTT
TRBJ2-3,TRBV12-2,NA,NA,CASLLRGLEADTQYF,TGTGCAAGTCTACTTAGAGGCCTAGAGGCGGATACGCAGTATTTT
TRBJ1-3,TRBV6-5,NA,NA,CASRSASSGNTIYF,TGTGCCAGCCGGAGTGCCTCCTCTGGAAACACCATATATTTT
TRBJ1-2,TRBV5-1,NA,NA,CASSRAEDYGYTF,TGCGCCAGCTCTCGGGCGGAGGACTATGGCTACACCTTC
TRBJ2-1,TRBV5-1,NA,NA,CASRTFRSSYNEQFF,TGCGCCAGCAGAACATTTCGTAGCTCCTACAATGAGCAGTTCTTC
TRBJ2-5,TRBV10-1,NA,NA,CASSETRGRQETQYF,TGCGCCAGCAGTGAGACGCGGGGGCGACAAGAGACCCAGTACTTC
TRBJ2-1,TRBV7-2,NA,NA,CASSSTGHGFF,TGTGCCAGCAGCTCGACAGGCCACGGGTTCTTC
TRBJ2-3,TRBV7-9,NA,NA,CASGTWGVSGTDTQYF,TGTGCCAGCGGAACTTGGGGGGTATCTGGCACAGATACGCAGTATTTT
TRBJ2-7,TRBV4-1,NA,once,CASSQGEFRVVSYEQYF,TGCGCCAGCAGCCAAGGGGAGTTCAGGGTCGTATCCTACGAGCAGTACTTC
TRBJ2-2,TRBV30,NA,few,CAWSVGNTGELFF,TGTGCCTGGAGTGTAGGTAACACCGGGGAGCTGTTTTTT
TRBJ2-3,TRBV7-6,NA,NA,CASSPRSGGDTQYF,TGTGCCAGCAGCCCGAGATCCGGCGGGGATACGCAGTATTTT
TRBJ2-3,TRBV28,TRBD1,NA,CATSGTADTQYF,TGTGCCACCTCTGGGACAGCGGATACGCAGTATTTT
TRBJ2-3,TRBV2,NA,once,CASNQVEGARTDTQYF,TGTGCCAGCAATCAAGTAGAGGGCGCGCGAACAGATACGCAGTATTTT
TRBJ2-1,TRBV18,NA,NA,CASSQAGNYNEQFF,TGTGCCAGCTCTCAGGCAGGAAACTACAATGAGCAGTTCTTC
TRBJ2-1,TRBV14,NA,NA,CASSQEYIEQFF,TGTGCCAGCAGCCAAGAGTACATTGAGCAGTTCTTC
TRBJ2-1,TRBV7-3,NA,once,CASSLPERNEQFF,TGTGCCAGCAGCTTACCGGAGAGAAATGAGCAGTTCTTC
TRBJ1-4,TRBV6-5,TRBD1,NA,CASRQGGDEKLFF,TGTGCCAGCAGACAGGGGGGGGATGAAAAACTGTTTTTT
TRBJ2-1,TRBV9,NA,NA,CASSLRGLQDEQFF,TGTGCCAGCAGCCTCCGTGGGCTTCAGGATGAGCAGTTCTTC
TRBJ1-4,TRBV4-1,NA,NA,CASSRQGGEKLFF,TGCGCCAGCAGCCGTCAGGGAGGTGAAAAACTGTTTTTT
TRBJ1-6,TRBV6-6,TRBD1,NA,CASSYSRGRDSPLHF,TGTGCCAGCAGTTACTCGAGGGGGCGAGATTCACCCCTCCACTTT
TRBJ1-4,TRBV28,NA,NA,CASSAGDQGDEKLFF,TGTGCCAGCAGTGCTGGGGACCAAGGGGATGAAAAACTGTTTTTT
TRBJ2-7,TRBV5-6,NA,NA,CASSFNRVRINEQYF,TGTGCCAGCAGCTTTAACAGGGTTCGTATCAACGAGCAGTACTTC
TRBJ2-6,TRBV19,NA,NA,CASSNYRISGANVLTF,TGTGCCAGTAGTAACTACCGGATCTCTGGGGCCAACGTCCTGACTTTC
TRBJ1-4,TRBV4-2,TRBD1,NA,CASSQEQGANEKLFF,TGTGCCAGCAGCCAAGAACAGGGGGCTAATGAAAAACTGTTTTTT
TRBJ2-3,TRBV6-5,NA,NA,CASGRDADTQYF,TGTGCCAGCGGGCGGGACGCAGATACGCAGTATTTT
TRBJ2-7,TRBV7-9,NA,NA,CASSFTGYEQYF,TGTGCCAGCAGCTTTACCGGGTACGAGCAGTACTTC
TRBJ2-1,TRBV5-1,NA,NA,CASSPYSSYNEQFF,TGCGCCAGCAGCCCCTATAGCTCCTACAATGAGCAGTTCTTC
TRBJ1-2,TRBV6-4,NA,NA,CASSDSAGSYGYTF,TGTGCCAGCAGTGACTCGGCAGGGTCCTATGGCTACACCTTC
TRBJ2-7,TRBV18,TRBD1,NA,CASSPKDRDGYEQYF,TGTGCCAGCTCACCAAAGGACAGGGACGGCTACGAGCAGTACTTC
TRBJ2-1,TRBV12-5,TRBD2,NA,CASGSRLAGDPVHEQFF,TGTGCTAGTGGTTCCCGACTAGCGGGAGACCCCGTCCATGAGCAGTTCTTC
TRBJ2-5,TRBV5-6,TRBD1,NA,CASSWDRGETQYF,TGTGCCAGCAGCTGGGACAGGGGAGAGACCCAGTACTTC
TRBJ1-3,TRBV19,NA,once,CASSRPGGAIYF,TGTGCCAGTAGTCGCCCGGGGGGTGCCATATATTTT
TRBJ2-7,TRBV5-1,TRBD2,NA,CASSSGGSEQYF,TGCGCCAGCAGCTCGGGGGGTAGCGAGCAGTACTTC
TRBJ1-4,TRBV2,TRBD1,NA,CAMRGQGKNRMFF,TGTGCCATGCGGGGACAGGGAAAAAACAGGATGTTTTTT
TRBJ1-5,TRBV19,NA,NA,CASSIGQFSNQPQHF,TGTGCCAGTAGTATAGGCCAGTTTAGCAATCAGCCCCAGCATTTT
TRBJ2-7,TRBV4-2,NA,NA,CASSQELGEQYF,TGTGCCAGCAGCCAAGAGTTAGGTGAGCAGTACTTC
TRBJ2-2,TRBV7-9,NA,NA,CASSLGSGNTGELFF,TGTGCCAGCAGCTTAGGGTCAGGGAACACCGGGGAGCTGTTTTTT
TRBJ2-5,TRBV6-5,NA,NA,CASSYMGAGETQYF,TGTGCCAGCAGTTACATGGGGGCAGGGGAGACCCAGTACTTC